The present TCR beta chain was sequenced within a study of identical twins. Study results and limitations: Excess sharing between twins was weaker in beta out-of-frame sequences. The authors drew conclusions from cross-sectional statistical analysis rather than following the same donors. Out-of-frame sharing of TCR alpha in monozygotic twins was underestimated by models.

Unique molecular identifiers were in the cDNA, with template-switch universal primer binding. Via MiXCR, TCRdb re-called the 5' RACE reads, giving one row per CDR3 protein. The sample comprises 550,000 to 700,000 distinct CDR3 sequences, nearly 10% of which are singletons, and 2.5% to 3% rests with the top ten. The CDR3 is made up of 15 amino acids. The J segment lost 6 bases and the V segment lost 3 bases, leaving 6 bases of the junction unmatched. Germline CDR1 reads SGHTA; CDR2 reads FQGNSA. Only a few counts were recorded for this clonotype. Its antigen is still unknown. The data also belong to a second study, concerning yellow fever vaccine responses in identical twins.

The origin of this receptor is a woman between 18 and 29 years old in good health. Material: PBMCs. The chain joins TRBV7-2 to TRBJ1-5; 9 bases align to TRBD1. The CDR3 loop is CASSLDRGSSQPQHF. The CDR3 coding sequence is TGTGCCAGCAGCTTGGACAGGGGCTCTAGTCAGCCCCAGCATTTT.